These T cell receptor beta chains were read from a single sample in a study of blood T cell repertoires in COVID-19. The repertoire was sequenced with immunoSEQ multiplex PCR; TCRdb's copy has only in-frame clones and lacks some. The sample has 250,000 to 300,000 clones; approximately 89% are singletons. The sample comprised peripheral blood. The receptors were gathered from a woman in her twenties or thirties with COVID-19, enrolled during active disease. The CDR3 runs from the conserved cysteine through the conserved F or W. The D gene is left open where the match is weak. Clone size, where shown, is once, few, many, or a class for clones that have expanded.

>.|.|TRBJ2-1|TRBV6-2/TRBV6-3|14
CASSYTRVGNEQFF
TGTGCCAGCAGTTATACGAGAGTCGGCAATGAGCAGTTCTTC
>.|.|TRBJ2-5|TRBV28|15
CASSPRDRLQETQYF
TGTGCCAGCAGTCCCCGAGACAGACTTCAAGAGACCCAGTACTTC
>.|.|TRBJ2-5|TRBV4-1|15
CASSQGFGTPLAQYF
TGCGCCAGCAGCCAAGGGTTCGGGACTCCCTTGGCCCAGTACTTC
>.|.|TRBJ1-6|TRBV23-1|16
CASSQSPSSYNSPLHF
TGCGCCAGCAGTCAATCTCCGAGCTCCTATAATTCACCCCTCCACTTT
>TRBD2|once|TRBJ2-5|TRBV9|15
CASSVAGGLQETQYF
TGTGCCAGCAGCGTAGCGGGGGGGCTTCAAGAGACCCAGTACTTC
>.|.|TRBJ2-1|TRBV11-2|15
CASSLEGWSYNEQFF
TGTGCCAGCAGCCTGGAGGGGTGGTCCTACAATGAGCAGTTCTTC
>.|.|TRBJ2-2|TRBV5-1|15
CASSLSQGYTGELFF
TGCGCCAGCAGCTTGAGTCAGGGATACACCGGGGAGCTGTTTTTT
>TRBD1|.|TRBJ1-5|TRBV27|16
CASSLLGRGDNQPQHF
TGTGCCAGCAGTTTATTGGGCAGGGGGGACAATCAGCCCCAGCATTTT
>.|.|TRBJ2-7|TRBV7-9|13
CASSLAGAREQYF
TGTGCCAGCAGCTTAGCGGGCGCTCGGGAGCAGTACTTC
>TRBD2|.|TRBJ2-7|TRBV15|15
CATSPPGTKSYEQYF
TGTGCCACCAGCCCTCCCGGGACTAAATCCTACGAGCAGTACTTC
>TRBD1|once|TRBJ2-7|TRBV6-5|14
CASSLGQGPYEQYF
TGTGCCAGCAGCCTGGGACAGGGCCCCTACGAGCAGTACTTC
>.|.|TRBJ2-1|TRBV27|14
CASSSQGRYNEQFF
TGTGCCAGCAGTTCACAGGGTAGATACAATGAGCAGTTCTTC
>TRBD1|once|TRBJ1-2|TRBV18|14
CASSPSQGRSGYTF
TGTGCCAGCTCACCTTCACAGGGGAGGAGCGGCTACACCTTC
>.|few|TRBJ2-7|TRBV6-5|14
CASSYSAGSYEQYF
TGTGCCAGCAGTTACTCTGCAGGGTCCTACGAGCAGTACTTC
>TRBD2|.|TRBJ2-3|TRBV3-1/TRBV3-2|13
CASKTSLADTQYF
TGTGCCAGCAAGACTAGCCTCGCAGATACGCAGTATTTT